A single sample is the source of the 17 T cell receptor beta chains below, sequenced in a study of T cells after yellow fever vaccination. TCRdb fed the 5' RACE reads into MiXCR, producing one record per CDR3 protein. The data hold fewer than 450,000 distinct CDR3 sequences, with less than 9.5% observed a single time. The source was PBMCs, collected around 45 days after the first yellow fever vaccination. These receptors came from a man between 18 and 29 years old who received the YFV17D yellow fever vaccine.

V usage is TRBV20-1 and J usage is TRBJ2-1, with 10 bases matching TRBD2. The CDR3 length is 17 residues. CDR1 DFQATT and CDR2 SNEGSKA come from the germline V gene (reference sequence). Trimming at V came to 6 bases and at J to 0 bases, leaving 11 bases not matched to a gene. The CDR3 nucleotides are TGCAGTGCCCATGGGGGGACTAGCGTAAGCTCCTACAATGAGCAGTTCTTC. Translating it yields CSAHGGTSVSSYNEQFF.

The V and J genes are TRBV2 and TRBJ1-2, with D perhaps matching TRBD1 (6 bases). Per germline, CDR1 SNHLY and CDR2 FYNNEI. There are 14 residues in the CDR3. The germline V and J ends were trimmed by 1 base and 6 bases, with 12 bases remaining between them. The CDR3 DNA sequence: TGTGCCAGCAGTGAAGACAGGGAAGTGGATGGCTACACCTTC. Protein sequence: CASSEDREVDGYTF.

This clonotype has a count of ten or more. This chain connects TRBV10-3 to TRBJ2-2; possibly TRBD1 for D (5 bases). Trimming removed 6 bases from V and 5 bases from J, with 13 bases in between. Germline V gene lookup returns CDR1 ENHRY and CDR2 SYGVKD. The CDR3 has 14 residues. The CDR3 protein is CAIRAGSRTGELFF. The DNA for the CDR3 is TGTGCCATCAGGGCAGGGTCAAGGACCGGGGAGCTGTTTTTT.

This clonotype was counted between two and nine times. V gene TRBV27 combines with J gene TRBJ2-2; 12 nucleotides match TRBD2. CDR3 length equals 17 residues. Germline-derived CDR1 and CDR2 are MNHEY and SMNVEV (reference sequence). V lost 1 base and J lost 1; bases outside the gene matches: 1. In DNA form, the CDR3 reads TGTGCCAGCAGTTTATTGGGACTAGCGGGGAACACCGGGGAGCTGTTTTTT. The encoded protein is CASSLLGLAGNTGELFF.

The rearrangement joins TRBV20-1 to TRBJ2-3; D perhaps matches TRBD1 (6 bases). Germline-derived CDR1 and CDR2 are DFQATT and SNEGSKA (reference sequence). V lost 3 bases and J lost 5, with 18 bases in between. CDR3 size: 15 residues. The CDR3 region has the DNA TGCAGTGCTAGCGATGCCAGGGGATCCGGAGATACGCAGTATTTT. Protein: CSASDARGSGDTQYF.

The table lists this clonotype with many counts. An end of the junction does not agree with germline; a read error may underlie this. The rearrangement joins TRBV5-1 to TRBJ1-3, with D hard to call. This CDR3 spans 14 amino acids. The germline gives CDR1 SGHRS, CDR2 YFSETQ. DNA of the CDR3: TGCGCCAGCAGTTTGGGGTACTCTGGAAACACCATATATTTT. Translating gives CASSLGYSGNTIYF.

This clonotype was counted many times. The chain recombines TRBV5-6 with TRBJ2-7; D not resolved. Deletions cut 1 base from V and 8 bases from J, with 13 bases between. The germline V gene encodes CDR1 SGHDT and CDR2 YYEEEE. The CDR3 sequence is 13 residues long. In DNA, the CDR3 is TGTGCCAGCAGCTTGCTGGCAGGCGGTAAGCAGTACGTC. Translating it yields CASSLLAGGKQYV.

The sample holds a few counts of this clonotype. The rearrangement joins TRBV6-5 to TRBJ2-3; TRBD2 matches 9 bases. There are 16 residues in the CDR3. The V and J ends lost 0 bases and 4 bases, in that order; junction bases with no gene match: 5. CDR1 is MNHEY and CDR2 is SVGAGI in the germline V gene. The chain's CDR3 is CASSYSARGGPDTQYF. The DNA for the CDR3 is TGTGCCAGCAGTTACTCTGCGCGGGGGGGCCCAGATACGCAGTATTTT.

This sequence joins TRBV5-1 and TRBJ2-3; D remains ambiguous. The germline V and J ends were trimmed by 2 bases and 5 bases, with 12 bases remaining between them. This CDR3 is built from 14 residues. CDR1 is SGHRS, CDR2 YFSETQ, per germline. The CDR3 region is CASSFSGEGDTQYF. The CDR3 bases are TGCGCCAGCAGCTTCTCTGGTGAAGGAGATACGCAGTATTTT.

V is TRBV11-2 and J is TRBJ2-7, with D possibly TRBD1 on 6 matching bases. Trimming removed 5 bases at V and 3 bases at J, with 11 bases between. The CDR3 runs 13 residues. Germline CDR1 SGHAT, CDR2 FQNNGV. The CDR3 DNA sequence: TGTGCCAGCAGCGCCGGGACAAACTACGAGCAGTACGTC. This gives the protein CASSAGTNYEQYV.

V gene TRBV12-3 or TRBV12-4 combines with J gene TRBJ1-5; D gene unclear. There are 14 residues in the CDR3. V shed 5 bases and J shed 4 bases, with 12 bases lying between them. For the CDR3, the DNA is TGTGCCAGCAGTCTACAGTGGGGTAATCAGCCCCAGCATTTT. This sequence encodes CASSLQWGNQPQHF.

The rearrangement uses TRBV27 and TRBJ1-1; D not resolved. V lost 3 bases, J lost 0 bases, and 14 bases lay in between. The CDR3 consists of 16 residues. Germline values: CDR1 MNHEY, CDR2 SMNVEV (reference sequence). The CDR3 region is CASSFKNDGMNTEAFF. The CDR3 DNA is TGTGCCAGCAGTTTTAAAAACGACGGCATGAACACTGAAGCTTTCTTT.

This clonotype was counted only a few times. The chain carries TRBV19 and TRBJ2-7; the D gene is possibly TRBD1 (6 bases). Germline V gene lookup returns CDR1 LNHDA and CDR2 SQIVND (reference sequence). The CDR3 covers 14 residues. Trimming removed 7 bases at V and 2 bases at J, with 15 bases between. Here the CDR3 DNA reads TGTGCCAGTACCACAGGGATATACCCCTACGAGCAGTACTTC. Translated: CASTTGIYPYEQYF. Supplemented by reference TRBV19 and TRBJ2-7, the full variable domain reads DGGITQSPKYLFRKEGQNVTLSCEQNLNHDAMYWYRQDPGQGLRLIYYSQIVNDFQKGDIAEGYSVSREKKESFPLTVTSAQKNPTAFYLCASTTGIYPYEQYFGPGTRLTVT.

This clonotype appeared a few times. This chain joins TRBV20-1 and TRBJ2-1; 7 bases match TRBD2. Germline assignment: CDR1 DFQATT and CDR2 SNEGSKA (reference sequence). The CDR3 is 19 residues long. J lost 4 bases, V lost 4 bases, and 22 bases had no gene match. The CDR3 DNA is TGCAGTGCTACACCCCTGAGAGGGAGGGGAGAGCGGACTTACAATGAGCAGTTCTTC. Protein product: CSATPLRGRGERTYNEQFF.

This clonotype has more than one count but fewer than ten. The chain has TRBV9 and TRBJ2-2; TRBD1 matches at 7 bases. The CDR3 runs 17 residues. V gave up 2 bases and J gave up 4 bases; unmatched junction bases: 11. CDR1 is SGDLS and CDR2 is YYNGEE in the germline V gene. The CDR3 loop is CASSVERQGQTTGELFF. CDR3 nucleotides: TGTGCCAGCAGCGTGGAAAGACAGGGCCAGACCACCGGGGAGCTGTTTTTT.

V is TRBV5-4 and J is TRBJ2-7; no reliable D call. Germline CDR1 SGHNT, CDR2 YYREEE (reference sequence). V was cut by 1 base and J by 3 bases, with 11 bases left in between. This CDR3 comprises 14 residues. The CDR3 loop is CASSLSQQNYEQYV. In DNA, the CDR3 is TGTGCCAGCAGCTTGTCCCAACAAAACTACGAGCAGTACGTC.

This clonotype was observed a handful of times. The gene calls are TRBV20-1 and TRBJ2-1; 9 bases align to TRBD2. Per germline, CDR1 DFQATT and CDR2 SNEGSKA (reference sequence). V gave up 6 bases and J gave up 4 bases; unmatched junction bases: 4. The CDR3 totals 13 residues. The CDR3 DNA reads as TGCAGTGCCGCTAGCGGGGATTACAATGAGCAGTTCTTC. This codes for CSAASGDYNEQFF.